One and the same sample provided the 18 T cell receptor beta chains below, sequenced in a study of T-cell reconstitution after alpha-beta-depleted transplantation in children. Unique molecular identifiers featured in how the TCRbeta library was prepared. Each CDR3 protein gets one entry after TCRdb re-called the PCR reads with MiXCR. The sample yields about 6,500 distinct CDR3 sequences, about 10% seen once. The material sequenced was PBMCs, mostly from graft donor cells, taken 180 days after TCRalphabeta/CD19-depleted stem cell transplant. The receptors were sampled from a child under two years old who had a stem cell transplant for acute myeloid leukemia, so the T cells may come from the graft donor.

In this sample, this clonotype is medium-sized. The gene calls are TRBV11-2 and TRBJ2-1; the D gene is possibly TRBD2 (5 bases). Per germline, CDR1 SGHAT and CDR2 FQNNGV. Trimming cost V 1 base and J 10 bases, with 11 bases left between them. The CDR3 totals 13 residues. The CDR3 sequence: CASSLGGLLEQFF. DNA of the CDR3: TGTGCCAGCAGCTTAGGAGGGCTACTAGAGCAGTTCTTC.

The table lists this clonotype with many counts. The chain employs TRBV7-9 and TRBJ2-1; D may be TRBD2 (6 bases). This CDR3 comprises 13 residues. Trimming left V 5 bases short and J 10 bases short, with 15 bases between. CDR1 is SEHNR, CDR2 FQNEAQ, per germline (reference sequence). The CDR3 bases are TGTGCCAGCAGCCTATATCGGGACTGGGAGCAGTTCTTC. Amino acid sequence: CASSLYRDWEQFF.

On this clonotype: One junction end disagrees with the germline gene, perhaps due to a read error. This rearrangement joins TRBV9 to TRBJ2-7, with D possibly TRBD2 on 5 matching bases. The CDR3 consists of 14 residues. The germline V gene encodes CDR1 SGDLS and CDR2 YYNGEE. The CDR3 DNA sequence: TGTGCCACCAGCCGACTATTAACGCCCTACGAGCAGTACTTC. Translation gives CATSRLLTPYEQYF.

This clonotype was seen at least ten times. The V gene is TRBV5-6, the J gene TRBJ2-2, with D possibly TRBD1 on 5 matching bases. Germline V gives CDR1 SGHDT, CDR2 YYEEEE. The CDR3 length is 12 residues. V dropped 9 bases and J dropped 5 bases, with 11 bases sitting between them. The chain's CDR3 is CATSGRTGELFF. The CDR3 nucleotides are TGTGCCACCTCAGGGCGGACCGGGGAGCTGTTTTTT.

There are many counts of this clonotype. This sequence joins TRBV7-2 and TRBJ2-3, with TRBD2 matching over 9 bases. Germline trimming cut 4 bases from V and 4 bases from J; bases unmatched to any gene: 9. CDR3 length: 16 residues. The germline gives CDR1 SGHTA, CDR2 FQGNSA. The CDR3 reads CASSSSGREGADTQYF. CDR3 nucleotides: TGTGCCAGCAGCTCCTCGGGGCGGGAGGGAGCAGATACGCAGTATTTT.

This clonotype came up many times. The chain employs TRBV7-3 and TRBJ2-7; TRBD1 matches at 10 bases. Germline trimming cut 4 bases from V and 3 bases from J; bases unmatched to any gene: 18. The germline gives CDR1 SGHTA, CDR2 FQGTGA. The CDR3 totals 19 residues. In DNA, the CDR3 is TGTGCCAGCAGCTGGGGACAGGGGTTCGGGGTGCGGGGCCACTACGAGCAGTACTTC. It is translated as CASSWGQGFGVRGHYEQYF.

This clonotype was seen at least ten times. The chain joins TRBV19 to TRBJ2-7, with D possibly being TRBD2 (6 bases). Germline loops: CDR1 LNHDA, CDR2 SQIVND (reference sequence). This CDR3 comprises 13 residues. V was cut by 3 bases and J by 6 bases, with 12 bases left in between. CDR3 nucleotides: TGTGCCAGTAGTATCGGATTGGGGGGCGAGCAGTACTTC. Translated, it gives CASSIGLGGEQYF.

At least ten counts were recorded for this clonotype. CDR3: CASAPGLAPGELFF. CDR3 bases: TGTGCCAGCGCCCCGGGTTTGGCTCCCGGGGAGCTGTTTTTT. The rearrangement links TRBV12-3 or TRBV12-4 to TRBJ2-2; D is unclear. The V end was cut by 8 bases, the J end by 6 bases, with 16 bases between. The CDR3 sequence is 14 residues long.

This clonotype was observed many times. The genes are TRBV19 and TRBJ1-4; D is unresolved. Germline V CDR1 and CDR2: LNHDA, SQIVND (reference sequence). V lost 7 bases and J lost 3, with 9 bases in between. The CDR3 is 13 amino acids. The CDR3 sequence: CASTTVANEKLFF. DNA for the CDR3: TGTGCCAGTACAACCGTGGCTAATGAAAAACTGTTTTTT. Supplemented by reference TRBV19 and TRBJ1-4, the full variable domain reads DGGITQSPKYLFRKEGQNVTLSCEQNLNHDAMYWYRQDPGQGLRLIYYSQIVNDFQKGDIAEGYSVSREKKESFPLTVTSAQKNPTAFYLCASTTVANEKLFFGSGTQLSVL.

At least ten counts were recorded for this clonotype. The chain uses TRBV29-1 and TRBJ2-5, with D unclear. The CDR3 loop spans 13 amino acids. Germline assignment: CDR1 SQVTM and CDR2 ANQGSEA. Trimming took off 4 bases at V and 4 bases at J, with 13 bases between the two ends. The CDR3 sequence is CSVVHPPRETQYF. CDR3 DNA sequence: TGCAGCGTTGTTCACCCCCCGCGAGAGACCCAGTACTTC.

This clonotype was seen repeatedly, ten times or more. J is TRBJ1-3 and V is TRBV15, with a weak D call TRBD1 (5 bases). The V end was cut by 0 bases, the J end by 5 bases, with 14 bases between. Germline loops: CDR1 LNHNV, CDR2 YYDKDF (reference sequence). The CDR3 covers 16 residues. CDR3 DNA sequence: TGTGCCACCAGCAGAGATGGGGGGGGGAACAGAAACACCATATATTTT. Its protein product is CATSRDGGGNRNTIYF.

The chain is built from TRBV6-1 and TRBJ2-7; perhaps TRBD1 as D (6 bases). V shed 5 bases and J shed 0 bases, with 17 bases lying between them. The CDR3 has 16 residues. The germline CDR1 and CDR2 sequences are MNHNS and SASEGT. CDR3 in DNA: TGTGCCAGCAGTCCTCCGCCGGGACACAGCTCCTACGAGCAGTACTTC. It encodes CASSPPPGHSSYEQYF.

The V call is TRBV18, the J call TRBJ2-1; the D is unclear. The CDR3 is 16 residues long. CDR1 KGHSH and CDR2 LQKENI come from the germline V gene. V was pared by 0 bases and J by 4 bases, with 13 bases between. This chain's CDR3 is CASSPPRTKLYNEQFF. The DNA for the CDR3 is TGTGCCAGCTCACCACCGCGGACGAAACTGTACAATGAGCAGTTCTTC.

Only a few counts were recorded for this clonotype. The chain's CDR3 is CASSRGQTRETQYF. CDR3 nucleotides: TGTGCCAGCAGCCGGGGACAGACAAGAGAGACCCAGTACTTC. The chain uses TRBV7-9 and TRBJ2-5; TRBD1 aligns across 7 bases. The CDR3 loop spans 14 amino acids. Germline V gene lookup returns CDR1 SEHNR and CDR2 FQNEAQ (reference sequence). V dropped 5 bases and J dropped 4; count of bases not matched to a gene: 7.

In this sample, this clonotype is medium-sized. This chain joins TRBV20-1 and TRBJ2-5; 11 bases line up with TRBD2. This CDR3 region has 16 residues. Germline V gene sequence: CDR1 DFQATT, CDR2 SNEGSKA (reference sequence). Trimming took 6 bases from V and 1 from J; bases not matched to a gene: 10. Here the CDR3 reads CSADRGGTSGQETQYF. The DNA of the CDR3 is TGCAGTGCGGACCGGGGGGGGACTAGCGGCCAAGAGACCCAGTACTTC.

This clonotype showed up many times. The chain is built from TRBV3-1 and TRBJ2-1; 8 nucleotides line up with TRBD2. This CDR3 contains 15 residues. Germline V gene data show CDR1 as LGHDT and CDR2 as YNNKEL (reference sequence). The junction had 3 bases not matched to a gene; V was cut back by 0 bases and J by 5 bases. The CDR3 loop is CASSQDWTSNNEQFF. The CDR3, as DNA: TGTGCCAGCAGCCAAGATTGGACTAGCAACAATGAGCAGTTCTTC.

This chain links TRBV4-3 with TRBJ1-4, with D perhaps TRBD1 (5 bases). This CDR3 is 18 amino acids long. V was shortened by 1 base and J by 0 bases, with 15 bases between the two germline ends. Germline V gene data show CDR1 as LGHNA and CDR2 as YSLEER. For the CDR3, the DNA is TGCGCCAGCAGCCAAGCCCTACTGACAGCAACAACTAATGAAAAACTGTTTTTT. Translating gives CASSQALLTATTNEKLFF.

The sample holds a few counts of this clonotype. This sequence may be a read error, since a much larger clone differs from it by one base. The rearrangement joins TRBV6-2 or TRBV6-3 to TRBJ2-1; D gene unclear. The CDR3 is 17 amino acids. Looked up from germline, CDR1 is MNHEY and CDR2 is SVGEGT. Trimming took off 8 bases at V and 6 bases at J, with 26 bases between the two ends. The CDR3 protein is CASEGALGVRECNEQFF. In DNA, the CDR3 is TGTGCCAGCGAAGGCGCCCTAGGAGTACGAGAATGCAATGAGCAGTTCTTC.